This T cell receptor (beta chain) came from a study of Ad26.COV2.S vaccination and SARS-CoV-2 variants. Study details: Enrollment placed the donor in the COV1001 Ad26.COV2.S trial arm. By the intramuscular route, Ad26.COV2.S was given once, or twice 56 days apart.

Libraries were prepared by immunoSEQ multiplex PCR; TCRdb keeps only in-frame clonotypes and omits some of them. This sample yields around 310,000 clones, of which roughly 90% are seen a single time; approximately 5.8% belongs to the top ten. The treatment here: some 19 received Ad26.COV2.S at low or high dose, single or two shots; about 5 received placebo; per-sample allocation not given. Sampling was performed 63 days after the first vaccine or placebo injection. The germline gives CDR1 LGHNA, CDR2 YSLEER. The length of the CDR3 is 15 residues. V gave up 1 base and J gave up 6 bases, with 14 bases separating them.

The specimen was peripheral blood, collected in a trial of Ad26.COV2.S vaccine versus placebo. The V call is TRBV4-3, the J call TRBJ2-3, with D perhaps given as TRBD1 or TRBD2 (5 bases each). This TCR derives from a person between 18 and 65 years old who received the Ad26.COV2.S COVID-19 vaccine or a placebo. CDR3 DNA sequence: TGCGCCAGCAGCCAAGGGGGGAGCCTCAGGGATACGCAGTATTTT. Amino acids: CASSQGGSLRDTQYF.